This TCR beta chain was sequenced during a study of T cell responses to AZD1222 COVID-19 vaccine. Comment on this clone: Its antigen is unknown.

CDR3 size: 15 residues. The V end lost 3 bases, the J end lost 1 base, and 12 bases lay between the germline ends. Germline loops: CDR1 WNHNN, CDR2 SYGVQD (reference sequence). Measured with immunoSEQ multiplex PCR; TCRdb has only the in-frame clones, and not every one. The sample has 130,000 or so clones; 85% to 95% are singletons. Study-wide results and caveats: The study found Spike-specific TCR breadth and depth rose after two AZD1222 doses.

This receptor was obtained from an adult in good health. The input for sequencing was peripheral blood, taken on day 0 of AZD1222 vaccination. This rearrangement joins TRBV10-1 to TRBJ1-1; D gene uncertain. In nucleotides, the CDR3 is TGCGCCAGCAGTGACAGGAGAAAACCGAACACTGAAGCTTTCTTT. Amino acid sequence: CASSDRRKPNTEAFF.